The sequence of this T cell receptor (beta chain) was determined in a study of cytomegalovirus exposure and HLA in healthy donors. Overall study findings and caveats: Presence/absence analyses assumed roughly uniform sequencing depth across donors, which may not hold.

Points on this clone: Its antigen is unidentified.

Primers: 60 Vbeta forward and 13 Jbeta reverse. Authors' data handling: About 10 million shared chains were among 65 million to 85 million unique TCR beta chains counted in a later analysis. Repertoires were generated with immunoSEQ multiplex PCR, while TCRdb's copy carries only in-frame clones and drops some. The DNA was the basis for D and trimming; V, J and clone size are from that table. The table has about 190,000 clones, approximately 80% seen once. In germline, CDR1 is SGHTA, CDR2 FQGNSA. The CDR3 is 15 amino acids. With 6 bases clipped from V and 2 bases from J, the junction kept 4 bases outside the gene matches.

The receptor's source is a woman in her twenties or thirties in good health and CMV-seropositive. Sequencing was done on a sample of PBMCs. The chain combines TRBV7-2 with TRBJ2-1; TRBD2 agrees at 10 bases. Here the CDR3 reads CASSLSGGPYNEQFF. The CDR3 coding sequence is TGTGCCAGCAGTCTTAGCGGGGGGCCCTACAATGAGCAGTTCTTC.